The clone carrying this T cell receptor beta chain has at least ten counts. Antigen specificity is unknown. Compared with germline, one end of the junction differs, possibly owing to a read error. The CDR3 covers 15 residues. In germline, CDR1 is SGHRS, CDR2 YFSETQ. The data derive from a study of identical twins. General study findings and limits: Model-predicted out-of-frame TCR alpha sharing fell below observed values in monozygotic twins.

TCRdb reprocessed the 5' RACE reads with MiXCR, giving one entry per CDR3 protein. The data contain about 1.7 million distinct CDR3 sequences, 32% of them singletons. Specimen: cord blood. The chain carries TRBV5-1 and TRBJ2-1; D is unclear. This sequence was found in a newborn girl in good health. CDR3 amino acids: CASSLTFSSYNEQFF. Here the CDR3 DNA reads TGTGCCAGCAGTCTGACTTTTAGCTCCTACAATGAGCAGTTCTTC.